A selection of T cell receptor beta chains follows, all from one sample in a study of cytomegalovirus exposure and HLA in healthy donors. Data came from immunoSEQ multiplex PCR; TCRdb stores just in-frame clones and leaves some out. The sample holds 200,000 or so clones, over 80% seen once. The sequencing sample was made of PBMCs. These receptor sequences come from a man aged 40-55 years in good health and CMV-seropositive. CDR3s include the opening cysteine and the closing phenylalanine or tryptophan. The D gene is left open where the match is weak. Where a row states a size, it is once, few, many or the class of an expanded clone; other rows omit it.

TRBD1,NA,TRBV6-6,TRBJ1-2,TGTGCCGGGCAGGGGGGCAGGGGGCTCTATGGCTACACCTTC,CAGQGGRGLYGYTF
TRBD2,NA,TRBV2,TRBJ2-3,TGTGCCAGCAGTGAATCACCCCCGGGACTAGCGGAGCAGTATTTT,CASSESPPGLAEQYF
NA,NA,TRBV5-8,TRBJ2-1,TGTGCCAGCAGCTTGGGTTTAGGGGACTCCTACAATGAGCAGTTCTTC,CASSLGLGDSYNEQFF
NA,NA,TRBV7-9,TRBJ2-3,TGTGCCAGCAGCTCTGGGGACATGTGGGGCACAGATACGCAGTATTTT,CASSSGDMWGTDTQYF
NA,NA,TRBV6-4,TRBJ1-6,TGTGCCAGCAGTGCCTCCGGGGATTCACCCCTCCACTTT,CASSASGDSPLHF
TRBD2,NA,TRBV2,TRBJ2-3,TGTGCCAGCAGCTCACTAGCGGGGGGCCTAGATACGCAGTATTTT,CASSSLAGGLDTQYF
TRBD2,few,TRBV10-3,TRBJ2-3,TGTGCCATCAGTGAGGGACTAGCGGCTCTAGATACGCAGTATTTT,CAISEGLAALDTQYF
NA,NA,TRBV5-4,TRBJ1-6,TGTGCCAGCAGGCCCGGGGACTCCTATAATTCACCCCTCCACTTT,CASRPGDSYNSPLHF
NA,NA,TRBV18,TRBJ2-3,TGTGCCAGCTCACCACAGGGGAAAGATACGCAGTATTTT,CASSPQGKDTQYF
TRBD1,NA,TRBV11-3,TRBJ2-2,TGTGCCAGCAGCCCACGCAGGGGGCGCACCGGGGAGCTGTTTTTT,CASSPRRGRTGELFF
TRBD2,NA,TRBV30,TRBJ2-5,TGTGCCTGGGAAGGACTAGCGGGGGCGCAAGAGACCCAGTACTTC,CAWEGLAGAQETQYF
TRBD1,NA,TRBV28,TRBJ1-1,TGTGCCAGCAGTTTACTGGCCGGACAGGGTTTAAACACTGAAGCTTTCTTT,CASSLLAGQGLNTEAFF